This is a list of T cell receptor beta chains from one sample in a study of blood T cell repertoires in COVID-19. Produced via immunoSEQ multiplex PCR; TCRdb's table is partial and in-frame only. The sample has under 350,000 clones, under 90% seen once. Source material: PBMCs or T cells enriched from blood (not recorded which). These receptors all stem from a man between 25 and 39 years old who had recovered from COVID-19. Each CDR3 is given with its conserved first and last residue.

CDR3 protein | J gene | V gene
CASSAGVRETQYF | TRBJ2-5 | TRBV5-1
CASSGGAGFGTEAFF | TRBJ1-1 | TRBV6-4
CATGGQGGNQPQHF | TRBJ1-5 | TRBV24-1
CAWSIPWTSVPYEQYF | TRBJ2-7 | TRBV30
CASSLGGLAGSGADTQYF | TRBJ2-3 | TRBV7-6
CASSFRGRTYNEQFF | TRBJ2-1 | TRBV11-3
CASSSTGTTYNEQFF | TRBJ2-1 | TRBV5-1
CASSQSKGAGSNQPQHF | TRBJ1-5 | TRBV21-1
CASRPDRGRGTQYF | TRBJ2-5 | TRBV11-1
CASSHGQGLYNEQFF | TRBJ2-1 | TRBV11-3
CAWSIGTGVTGELFF | TRBJ2-2 | TRBV30
CASSGQGGWSNQPQHF | TRBJ1-5 | TRBV28
CASSYMTRTEAFF | TRBJ1-1 | TRBV6-5
CASSLDGGLDSPLHF | TRBJ1-6 | TRBV5-6
CASSLGQGGGYTF | TRBJ1-2 | TRBV7-6
CASSDRGRTGELFF | TRBJ2-2 | TRBV28
CASSPSGDEKLFF | TRBJ1-4 | TRBV5-1
CASSWIPGSQPQHF | TRBJ1-5 | TRBV19
CASSLQGSGEQYF | TRBJ2-7 | TRBV12-3/TRBV12-4
CASSDNRDSLYF | TRBJ2-7 | TRBV2